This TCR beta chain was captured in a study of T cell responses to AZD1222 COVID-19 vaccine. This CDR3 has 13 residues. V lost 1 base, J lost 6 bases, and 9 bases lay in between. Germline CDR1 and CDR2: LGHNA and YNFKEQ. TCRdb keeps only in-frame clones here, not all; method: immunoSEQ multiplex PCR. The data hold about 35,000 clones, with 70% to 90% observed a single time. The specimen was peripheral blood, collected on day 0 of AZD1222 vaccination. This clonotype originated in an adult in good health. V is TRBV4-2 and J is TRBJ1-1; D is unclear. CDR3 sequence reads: CASSQGIRSEAFF. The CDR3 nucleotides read TGTGCCAGCAGCCAAGGGATTCGGTCTGAAGCTTTCTTT.